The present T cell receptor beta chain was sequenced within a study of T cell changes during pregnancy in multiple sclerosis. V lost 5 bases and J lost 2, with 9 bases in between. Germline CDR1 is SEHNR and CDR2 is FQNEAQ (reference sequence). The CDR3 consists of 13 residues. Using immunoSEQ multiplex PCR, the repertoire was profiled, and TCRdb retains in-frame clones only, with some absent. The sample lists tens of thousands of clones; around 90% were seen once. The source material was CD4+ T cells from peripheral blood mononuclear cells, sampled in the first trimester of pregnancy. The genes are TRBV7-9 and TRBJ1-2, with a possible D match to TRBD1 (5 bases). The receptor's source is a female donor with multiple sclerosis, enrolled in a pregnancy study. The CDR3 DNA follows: TGTGCCAGCAGCAACGACAGAAACTATGGCTACACCTTC. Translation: CASSNDRNYGYTF.